The present entry profiles one T cell receptor beta chain with its context. TCRdb keeps only in-frame clones here, not all; method: immunoSEQ multiplex PCR. The sample lists around 430,000 clones, about 91% occurring once. This entry is derived from a study of blood T cell repertoires in COVID-19. Background on the study: The United States, Italy and Spain supplied acute and convalescent COVID-19 samples.

This receptor was obtained from a woman between 50 and 59 years old with COVID-19, enrolled during active disease. Sample: peripheral blood.

CDR3 in DNA: TGTGCCAGCAGCGCCCGGGACAGCTGGAACAATGAGCAGTTCTTC. Translated: CASSARDSWNNEQFF. The chain uses TRBV11-3 and TRBJ2-1; TRBD1 matches 7 bases. With V trimmed by 5 bases and J by 5 bases, 9 bases remained unmatched. The CDR3 loop spans 15 amino acids. CDR1 is SGHNT, CDR2 YENEEA, per germline.